Following are 30 T cell receptor beta chains from one sample sequenced in a study of PD-1 blockade in mismatch repair-deficient tumors. Their antigen targets remain unknown. Specified time point: identical approximately ten-day culture without peptide (control). This table comes from immunoSEQ multiplex PCR, and its TCRdb copy is limited to in-frame clones, with some not included. Of around 13,000 clones in the sample, about nine tenths were seen once. Source: cells cultured in vitro, taken from a patient treated with pembrolizumab. The receptors derive from an adult with mismatch repair-deficient cancer.

The chain joins TRBV27 to TRBJ1-1, with 7 bases identical to TRBD1. Germline V CDR1 and CDR2: MNHEY, SMNVEV (reference sequence). The CDR3 runs 15 residues. Trimming at V came to 5 bases and at J to 1 base, leaving 7 bases not matched to a gene. DNA for the CDR3: TGTGCCAGCAGTCTACCGGGACAGAGGAACACTGAAGCTTTCTTT. Translated, it gives CASSLPGQRNTEAFF.

The V gene is TRBV28, the J gene TRBJ2-7, with D unclear. The CDR3 length is 12 residues. Germline assignment: CDR1 MDHEN and CDR2 SYDVKM. Trimming shortened V by 7 bases and J by 6 bases, and 13 bases separated the two germline ends. The CDR3 DNA follows: TGTGCCAGCATTCTTCCCCCCGGCGAGCAGTACTTC. Translating it yields CASILPPGEQYF.

The V call is TRBV30, the J call TRBJ1-2; D may be TRBD1 (6 bases). Trimming removed 5 bases from V and 3 bases from J, with 16 bases in between. The CDR3 spans 14 residues. The germline V gene has CDR1 GTSNPN and CDR2 SVGIG (reference sequence). DNA for the CDR3: TGTGCCTGGGTTCAGGACAGTAGATACTATGGCTACACCTTC. This encodes CAWVQDSRYYGYTF.

The chain employs TRBV12-1 and TRBJ2-1; no check of the table's D call, TRBD2, against the DNA was made. TRBV12-1 constitutes a pseudogene. This CDR3 spans 15 amino acids. The CDR3 nucleotides are TGTGCCAGCAGCTGTAGCGGAGACTCCTACAATGAGCAGTTCTTC. Its protein is CASSCSGDSYNEQFF.

CDR3 in DNA: TGTGCCAGCAGCTTAGGCGGGTCCAGCTCTGGAAACACCATATATTTT. It yields the protein CASSLGGSSSGNTIYF. This chain connects TRBV7-9 to TRBJ1-3; no clear D gene. Trimming removed 1 base from V and 0 bases from J, with 10 bases in between. Germline V gives CDR1 SEHNR, CDR2 FQNEAQ (reference sequence). The CDR3 is 16 residues long.

The rearrangement joins TRBV7-9 to TRBJ2-2; D unclear. The CDR3 is made up of 12 amino acids. Germline V CDR1 and CDR2: SEHNR, FQNEAQ (reference sequence). Between the trimmed V and J ends, which lost 0 bases and 7 bases, there was a span of 3 bases. CDR3: CASSLADGELFF. For the CDR3, the DNA is TGTGCCAGCAGCTTAGCGGACGGGGAGCTGTTTTTT. Complete variable domain (other parts from reference TRBV7-9 and TRBJ2-2): DTGVSQNPRHKITKRGQNVTFRCDPISEHNRLYWYRQTLGQGPEFLTYFQNEAQLEKSRLLSDRFSAERPKGSFSTLEIQRTEQGDSAMYLCASSLADGELFFGEGSRLTVL.

This chain joins TRBV9 and TRBJ2-3, with 10 positions matching TRBD2. The V gene's germline CDR1 is SGDLS and CDR2 YYNGEE. The J segment lost 5 bases and the V segment lost 3 bases, leaving 3 bases of the junction unmatched. The CDR3 runs to 14 residues. The CDR3 spells CASSASGRLDTQYF. Written as DNA, the CDR3 is TGTGCCAGCAGCGCTAGCGGGAGATTAGATACGCAGTATTTT.

The chain carries TRBV28 and TRBJ2-3, with 10 bases aligning to TRBD2. After removal of 6 bases from V and 1 base from J, the junction contained 4 bases not matched to a gene. CDR3 length: 15 amino acids. The germline CDR1 and CDR2 sequences are MDHEN and SYDVKM. The chain's CDR3 is CASRLGTSGTDTQYF. The CDR3 nucleotides are TGTGCCAGCAGACTTGGGACTAGCGGCACAGATACGCAGTATTTT. The entire variable domain, with the rest obtained from reference TRBV28 and TRBJ2-3, is as follows: DVKVTQSSRYLVKRTGEKVFLECVQDMDHENMFWYRQDPGLGLRLIYFSYDVKMKEKGDIPEGYSVSREKKERFSLILESASTNQTSMYLCASRLGTSGTDTQYFGPGTRLTVL.

This clone was counted between two and nine times. The chain employs TRBV2 and TRBJ1-5; 7 bases are a match to TRBD1. The germline V gene has CDR1 SNHLY and CDR2 FYNNEI. With V trimmed by 2 bases and J by 9 bases, 4 bases remained unmatched. The CDR3 is 13 residues long. This CDR3 is CASSEQGVRPQHF. The CDR3 DNA reads as TGTGCCAGCAGTGAACAGGGGGTGAGGCCCCAGCATTTT.

The gene calls are TRBV5-6 and TRBJ1-5; D ambiguous. This CDR3 has 15 residues. The V and J ends lost 0 bases and 6 bases respectively, with 13 bases between them. CDR1 and CDR2 (germline): SGHDT, YYEEEE. Here the CDR3 reads CASSLGHPSGQPQHF. CDR3 nucleotide sequence: TGTGCCAGCAGCTTGGGACACCCCAGCGGTCAGCCCCAGCATTTT.

The V call is TRBV28, the J call TRBJ1-4, with 7 bases aligning to TRBD1. From germline, CDR1 is MDHEN and CDR2 SYDVKM. CDR3 size: 14 residues. Germline trimming cut 5 bases from V and 4 bases from J; bases unmatched to any gene: 4. The CDR3 protein is CASSVDRFNEKLFF. CDR3 sequence (DNA): TGTGCCAGCAGTGTGGACAGGTTTAATGAAAAACTGTTTTTT.

This clone was seen a handful of times. The V and J genes are TRBV6-1 and TRBJ2-3; the D is unclear. The CDR3 runs 12 residues. V lost 10 bases to trimming and J lost 6 bases, with 14 bases between them. CDR1 and CDR2 (germline): MNHNS, SASEGT. Here the CDR3 reads CAIRVRVDTQYF. CDR3 nucleotides: TGTGCCATCCGGGTTAGGGTTGATACGCAGTATTTT.

The CDR3, as DNA: TGTGCCAGCAGCTCGAGGTACAATGAGCAGTTCTTC. It encodes CASSSRYNEQFF. V gene TRBV7-2 combines with J gene TRBJ2-1; D is unclear. The V gene's germline CDR1 is SGHTA and CDR2 FQGNSA. The length of the CDR3 is 12 residues. The V gene lost 4 bases and the J gene lost 4 bases, with 5 bases spanning the gap. Together with reference TRBV7-2 and TRBJ2-1, the CDR3 gives the full variable domain: GAGVSQSPSNKVTEKGKDVELRCDPISGHTALYWYRQSLGQGLEFLIYFQGNSAPDKSGLPSDRFSAERTGGSVSTLTIQRTQQEDSAVYLCASSSRYNEQFFGPGTRLTVL.

The chain has TRBV28 and TRBJ2-2, with D unresolved. Trimming removed 9 bases from V and 0 bases from J, with 8 bases in between. This CDR3 is 13 amino acids long. The germline gives CDR1 MDHEN, CDR2 SYDVKM. The CDR3 reads CASETANTGELFF. In nucleotides, the CDR3 is TGTGCCAGTGAAACAGCGAACACCGGGGAGCTGTTTTTT.

The rearrangement links TRBV2 to TRBJ1-1; maybe TRBD1 (6 bases). The CDR3 loop spans 12 amino acids. Germline values: CDR1 SNHLY, CDR2 FYNNEI. V was trimmed by 9 bases and J by 1 base, leaving 9 bases between them. CDR3 residues: CASGQTNTEAFF. As DNA, the CDR3 is TGTGCCAGTGGACAGACGAACACTGAAGCTTTCTTT.

The genes are TRBV11-2 and TRBJ1-4, with TRBD1 as a possible D gene (6 bases). The CDR3 extends over 12 amino acids. Trimming took off 0 bases at V and 14 bases at J, with 10 bases between the two ends. CDR1 SGHAT and CDR2 FQNNGV come from the germline V gene. CDR3 in amino acids: CASSLDGTPLFF. The DNA for the CDR3 is TGTGCCAGCAGCTTAGACGGGACACCTCTGTTTTTT.

V usage is TRBV10-3 and J usage is TRBJ2-1; the D gene is possibly TRBD2 (6 bases). This CDR3 has 12 amino acids. The germline gives CDR1 ENHRY, CDR2 SYGVKD. V was clipped by 2 bases and J by 10 bases, with 9 bases between them. In DNA, the CDR3 is TGTGCCATCAGTGAGGGACTAAGGGAGCAGTTCTTC. As protein: CAISEGLREQFF.

The V gene is TRBV27, the J gene TRBJ2-1, with TRBD2 identical over 8 bases. The CDR3 extends over 18 amino acids. Germline CDR1 is MNHEY and CDR2 is SMNVEV (reference sequence). J was trimmed by 0 bases and V by 4 bases; bases with no gene match: 11. CDR3 in amino acids: CASSSTGLGRGSYNEQFF. CDR3 DNA: TGTGCCAGCAGTTCAACGGGACTAGGGAGGGGCTCCTACAATGAGCAGTTCTTC.

The genes are TRBV6-1 and TRBJ2-4, with 8 bases identical to TRBD2. The CDR3 is made up of 15 amino acids. The V gene's germline CDR1 is MNHNS and CDR2 SASEGT. The J segment lost 0 bases and the V segment lost 5 bases, leaving 3 bases of the junction unmatched. CDR3 residues: CASSRGGLAKNIQYF. The CDR3 DNA sequence: TGTGCCAGCAGTCGGGGGGGCTTAGCCAAAAACATTCAGTACTTC.

This clone was seen once. J is TRBJ2-3 and V is TRBV13, with 9 nucleotides matching TRBD2. CDR3 length: 17 amino acids. V gave up 5 bases and J gave up 4 bases; unmatched junction bases: 13. In germline, CDR1 is PRHDT, CDR2 FYEKMQ (reference sequence). CDR3 amino acids: CASSLRDSGSRSDTQYF. The CDR3 nucleotides read TGTGCCAGCAGCCTTCGTGATAGCGGGAGCAGATCAGATACGCAGTATTTT.

This chain uses TRBV15 with TRBJ1-1; the D gene is possibly TRBD1 (6 bases). Germline V lookup: CDR1 LNHNV, CDR2 YYDKDF (reference sequence). The CDR3 runs 14 residues. V was pared by 1 base and J by 6 bases, with 12 bases between. CDR3 DNA sequence: TGTGCCACCAGCAGAGCACAGGGCGTGGCTGAAGCTTTCTTT. Protein sequence: CATSRAQGVAEAFF.

For this clone: At one of its ends the junction is not consistent with the germline gene, which may arise from a read error. V usage is TRBV7-9 and J usage is TRBJ1-4, with 7 bases fitting TRBD1. Germline CDR1 reads SEHNR; CDR2 reads FQNEAQ (reference sequence). The CDR3 is 13 amino acids. The CDR3 loop reads CASSLAGDSRVDF. The CDR3 DNA is TGTGCCAGCAGCTTAGCAGGGGACAGCAGGGTAGATTTT.

The chain recombines TRBV7-9 with TRBJ1-4; D remains unclear. This CDR3 is built from 14 residues. The germline V gene encodes CDR1 SEHNR and CDR2 FQNEAQ (reference sequence). The ends were cut back, 2 bases at V and 7 bases at J, with 11 bases in the middle. The CDR3 DNA follows: TGTGCCAGCAGCTTAACGGCAGGCCCTGAAAAACTGTTTTTT. Its protein is CASSLTAGPEKLFF.

The sample holds one count of this clone. The chain carries TRBV29-1 and TRBJ1-1; D unresolved. Trimming left V 4 bases short and J 6 bases short, with 15 bases between. Germline assignment: CDR1 SQVTM and CDR2 ANQGSEA. CDR3 length: 13 residues. The DNA of the CDR3 is TGCAGCGTTGGTTGGTCAGGCGTCGCTGAAGCTTTCTTT. Translating gives CSVGWSGVAEAFF.

The chain joins TRBV2 to TRBJ2-1; 12 bases are a match to TRBD2. The germline V gene has CDR1 SNHLY and CDR2 FYNNEI. CDR3 length: 16 amino acids. Germline trimming cut 7 bases from V and 10 bases from J; bases unmatched to any gene: 14. This CDR3 reads CASTGAGLAGMGEQFF. The CDR3 coding sequence is TGTGCCAGCACTGGGGCTGGACTAGCGGGAATGGGCGAGCAGTTCTTC.

This clone was picked up a small number of times. V is TRBV9 and J is TRBJ2-7, with 8 bases lining up with TRBD2. CDR3 length equals 18 residues. Germline CDR1 SGDLS, CDR2 YYNGEE. V shed 5 bases, J shed 1 base, and the junction held 17 bases outside the gene matches. This chain's CDR3 is CASSDSPLTSGRSYEQYF. CDR3 in DNA: TGTGCCAGCAGTGATTCCCCCCTTACTAGCGGCCGATCCTACGAGCAGTACTTC.

This clone was observed once. The chain carries TRBV28 and TRBJ2-5, with 7 bases that match TRBD2. Unmatched junction bases numbered 15, after V lost 5 bases and J lost 0 bases. Germline CDR1 and CDR2: MDHEN and SYDVKM. The CDR3 consists of 18 residues. In DNA form, the CDR3 reads TGTGCCAGCAGTGGGCTCTGGTCCGTGGGAGGGTACCAAGAGACCCAGTACTTC. It codes for CASSGLWSVGGYQETQYF.

This chain links TRBV9 with TRBJ2-2, with D perhaps matching TRBD2 (5 bases). The V gene lost 0 bases and the J gene lost 5 bases, with 8 bases spanning the gap. The CDR3 runs 14 residues. CDR1 is SGDLS and CDR2 is YYNGEE in the germline V gene. CDR3 nucleotide sequence: TGTGCCAGCAGCGTAGTCGGGGTAACCGGGGAGCTGTTTTTT. Its protein product is CASSVVGVTGELFF. Drawing the rest from reference TRBV9 and TRBJ2-2, the complete variable domain is DSGVTQTPKHLITATGQRVTLRCSPRSGDLSVYWYQQSLDQGLQFLIQYYNGEERAKGNILERFSAQQFPDLHSELNLSSLELGDSALYFCASSVVGVTGELFFGEGSRLTVL.

J is TRBJ2-3 and V is TRBV5-1; 7 bases agree with TRBD1. The CDR3 length is 14 residues. Germline CDR1 and CDR2: SGHRS and YFSETQ. Trimming took 0 bases from V and 4 from J; bases not matched to a gene: 2. CDR3 sequence reads: CASSLVTGSDTQYF. The CDR3 DNA reads TGCGCCAGCAGCTTGGTGACAGGGTCAGATACGCAGTATTTT.

This sequence joins TRBV4-2 and TRBJ2-5, with 9 bases fitting TRBD1. V shed 2 bases, J shed 3 bases, and the junction held 1 base outside the gene matches. From germline, CDR1 is LGHNA and CDR2 YNFKEQ. This CDR3 comprises 14 residues. CDR3 protein: CASSQRQGEETQYF. DNA for the CDR3: TGTGCCAGCAGCCAACGACAGGGGGAAGAGACCCAGTACTTC.